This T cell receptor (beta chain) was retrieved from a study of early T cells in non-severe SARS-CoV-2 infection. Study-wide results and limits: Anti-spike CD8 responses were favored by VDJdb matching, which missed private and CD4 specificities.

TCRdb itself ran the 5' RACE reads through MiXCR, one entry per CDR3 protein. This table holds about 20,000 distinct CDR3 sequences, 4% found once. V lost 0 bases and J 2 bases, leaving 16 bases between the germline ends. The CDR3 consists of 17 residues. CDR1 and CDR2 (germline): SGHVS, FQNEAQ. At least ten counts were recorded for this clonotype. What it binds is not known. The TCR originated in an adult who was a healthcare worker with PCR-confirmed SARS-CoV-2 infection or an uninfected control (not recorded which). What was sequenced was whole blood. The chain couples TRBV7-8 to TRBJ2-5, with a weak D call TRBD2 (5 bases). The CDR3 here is CASSLAYGRTKQETQYF. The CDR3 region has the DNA TGTGCCAGCAGCTTAGCGTATGGGAGAACTAAACAAGAGACCCAGTACTTC. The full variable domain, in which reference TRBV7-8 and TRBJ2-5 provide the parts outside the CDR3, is GAGVSQSPRYKVAKRGQDVALRCDPISGHVSLFWYQQALGQGPEFLTYFQNEAQLDKSGLPSDRFFAERPEGSVSTLKIQRTQQEDSAVYLCASSLAYGRTKQETQYFGPGTRLLVL.